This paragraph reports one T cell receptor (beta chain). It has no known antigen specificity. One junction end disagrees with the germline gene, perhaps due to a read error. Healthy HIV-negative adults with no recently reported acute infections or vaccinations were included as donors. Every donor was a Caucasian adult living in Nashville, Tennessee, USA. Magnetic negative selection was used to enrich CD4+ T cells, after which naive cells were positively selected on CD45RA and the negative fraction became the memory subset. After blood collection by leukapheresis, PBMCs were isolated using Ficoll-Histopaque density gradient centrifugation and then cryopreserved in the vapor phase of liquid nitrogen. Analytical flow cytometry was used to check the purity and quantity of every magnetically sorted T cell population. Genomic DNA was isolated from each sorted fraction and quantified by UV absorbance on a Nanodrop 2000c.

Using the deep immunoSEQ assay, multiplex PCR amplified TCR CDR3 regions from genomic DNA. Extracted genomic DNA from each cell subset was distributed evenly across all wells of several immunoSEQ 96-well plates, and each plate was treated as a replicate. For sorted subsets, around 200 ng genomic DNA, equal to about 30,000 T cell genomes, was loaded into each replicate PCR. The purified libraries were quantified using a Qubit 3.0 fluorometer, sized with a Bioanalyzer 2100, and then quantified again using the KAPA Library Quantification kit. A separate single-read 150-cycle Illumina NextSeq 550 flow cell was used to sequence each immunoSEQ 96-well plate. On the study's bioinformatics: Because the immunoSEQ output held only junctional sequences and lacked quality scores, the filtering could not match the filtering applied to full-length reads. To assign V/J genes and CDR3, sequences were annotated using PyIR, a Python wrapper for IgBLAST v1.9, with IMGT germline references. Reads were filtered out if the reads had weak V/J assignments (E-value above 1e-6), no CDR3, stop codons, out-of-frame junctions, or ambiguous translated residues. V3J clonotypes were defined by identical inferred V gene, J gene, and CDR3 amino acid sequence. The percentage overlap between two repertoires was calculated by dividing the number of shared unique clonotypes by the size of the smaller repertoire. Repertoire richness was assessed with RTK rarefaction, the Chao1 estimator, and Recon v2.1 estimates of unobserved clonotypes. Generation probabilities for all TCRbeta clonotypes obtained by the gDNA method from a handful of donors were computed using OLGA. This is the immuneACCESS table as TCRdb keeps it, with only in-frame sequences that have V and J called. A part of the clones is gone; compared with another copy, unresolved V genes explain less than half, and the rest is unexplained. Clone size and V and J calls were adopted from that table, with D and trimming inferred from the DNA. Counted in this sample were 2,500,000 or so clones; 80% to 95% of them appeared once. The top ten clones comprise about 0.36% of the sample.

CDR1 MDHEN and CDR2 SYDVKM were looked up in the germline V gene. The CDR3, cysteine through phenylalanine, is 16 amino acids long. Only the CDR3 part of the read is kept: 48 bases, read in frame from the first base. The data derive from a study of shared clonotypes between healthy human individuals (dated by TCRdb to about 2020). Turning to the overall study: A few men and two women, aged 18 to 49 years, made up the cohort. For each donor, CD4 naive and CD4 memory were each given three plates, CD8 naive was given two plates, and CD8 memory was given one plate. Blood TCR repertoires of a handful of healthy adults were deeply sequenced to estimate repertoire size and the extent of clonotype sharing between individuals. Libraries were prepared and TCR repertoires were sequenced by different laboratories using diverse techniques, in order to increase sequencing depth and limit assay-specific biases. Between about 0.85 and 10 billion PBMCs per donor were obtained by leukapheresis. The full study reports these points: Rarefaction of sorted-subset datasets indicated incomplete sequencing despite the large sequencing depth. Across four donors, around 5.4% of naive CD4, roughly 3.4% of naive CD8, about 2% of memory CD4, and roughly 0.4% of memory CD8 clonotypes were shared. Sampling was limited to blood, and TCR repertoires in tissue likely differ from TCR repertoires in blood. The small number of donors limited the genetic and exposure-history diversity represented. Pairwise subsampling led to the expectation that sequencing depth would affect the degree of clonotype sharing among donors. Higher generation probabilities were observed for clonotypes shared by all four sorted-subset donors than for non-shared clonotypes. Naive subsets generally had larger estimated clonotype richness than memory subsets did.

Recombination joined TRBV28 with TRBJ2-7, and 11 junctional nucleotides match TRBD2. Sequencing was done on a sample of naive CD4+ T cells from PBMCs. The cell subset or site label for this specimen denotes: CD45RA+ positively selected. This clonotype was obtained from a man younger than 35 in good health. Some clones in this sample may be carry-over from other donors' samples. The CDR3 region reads CASSLWAGTSGYEQYF. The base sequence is TGTGCCAGCAGTCTATGGGCCGGGACTAGCGGCTACGAGCAGTACTTC.